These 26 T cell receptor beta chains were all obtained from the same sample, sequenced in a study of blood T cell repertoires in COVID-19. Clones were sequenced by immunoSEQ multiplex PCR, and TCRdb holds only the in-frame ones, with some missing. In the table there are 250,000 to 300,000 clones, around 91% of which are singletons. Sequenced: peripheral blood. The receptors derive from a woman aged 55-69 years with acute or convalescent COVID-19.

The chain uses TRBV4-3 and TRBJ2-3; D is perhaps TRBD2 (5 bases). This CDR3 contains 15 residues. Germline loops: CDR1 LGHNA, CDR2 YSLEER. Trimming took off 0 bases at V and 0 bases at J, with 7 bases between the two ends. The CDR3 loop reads CASSQERASTDTQYF. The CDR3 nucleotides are TGCGCCAGCAGCCAAGAGAGGGCTAGCACAGATACGCAGTATTTT.

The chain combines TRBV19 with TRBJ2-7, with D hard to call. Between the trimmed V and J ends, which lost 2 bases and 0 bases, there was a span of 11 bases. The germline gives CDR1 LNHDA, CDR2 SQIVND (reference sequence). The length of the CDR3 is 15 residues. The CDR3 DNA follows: TGTGCCAGTAGTATACTGGCCGCCAGCTCCTACGAGCAGTACTTC. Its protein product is CASSILAASSYEQYF.

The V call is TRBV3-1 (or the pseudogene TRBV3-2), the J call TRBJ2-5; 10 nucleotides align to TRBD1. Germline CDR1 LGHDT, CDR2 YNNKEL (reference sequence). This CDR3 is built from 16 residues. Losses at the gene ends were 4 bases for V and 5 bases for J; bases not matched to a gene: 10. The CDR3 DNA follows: TGTGCCAGCAGCCGCCGACAGGGGGCATCGGGGGAGACCCAGTACTTC. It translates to CASSRRQGASGETQYF.

This CDR3 is CAWRWAGGNTIYF. Here the CDR3 DNA reads TGTGCCTGGAGATGGGCCGGTGGAAACACCATATATTTT. V usage is TRBV30 and J usage is TRBJ1-3, with D uncertain. V was shortened by 3 bases and J by 3 bases, with 9 bases between the two germline ends. CDR3 length equals 13 residues. Germline CDR1 GTSNPN, CDR2 SVGIG (reference sequence).

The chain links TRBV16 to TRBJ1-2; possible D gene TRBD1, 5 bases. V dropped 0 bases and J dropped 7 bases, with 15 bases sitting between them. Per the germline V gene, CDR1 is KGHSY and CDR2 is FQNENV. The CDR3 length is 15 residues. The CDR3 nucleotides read TGTGCCAGCAGCCAATCGGAAGGGGTTTCCTCTGGCTACACCTTC. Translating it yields CASSQSEGVSSGYTF.

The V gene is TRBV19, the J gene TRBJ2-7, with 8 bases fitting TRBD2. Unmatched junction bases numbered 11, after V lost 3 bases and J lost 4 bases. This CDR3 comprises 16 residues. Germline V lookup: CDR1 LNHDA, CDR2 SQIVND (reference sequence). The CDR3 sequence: CASSIVGGRNEYEQYF. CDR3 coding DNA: TGTGCCAGTAGTATCGTCGGCGGGAGGAATGAGTACGAGCAGTACTTC.

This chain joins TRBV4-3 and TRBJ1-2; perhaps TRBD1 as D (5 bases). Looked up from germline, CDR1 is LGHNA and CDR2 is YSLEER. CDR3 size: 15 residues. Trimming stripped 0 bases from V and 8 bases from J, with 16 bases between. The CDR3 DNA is TGCGCCAGCAGCCAAGATCCCTCAGGGCTTGGGGGCTACACCTTC. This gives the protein CASSQDPSGLGGYTF.

The CDR3 coding sequence is TGTGCCTGGAGTGTCCCCAGGGGCAGCGAAAAACTGTTTTTT. The encoded protein is CAWSVPRGSEKLFF. The chain links TRBV30 to TRBJ1-4; possibly TRBD1 for D (6 bases). Germline V gene lookup returns CDR1 GTSNPN and CDR2 SVGIG (reference sequence). V was shortened by 0 bases and J by 8 bases, with 13 bases between the two germline ends. The CDR3 has 14 amino acids. Using reference TRBV30 and TRBJ1-4 for the parts outside the CDR3, the full variable domain is SQTIHQWPATLVQPVGSPLSLECTVEGTSNPNLYWYRQAAGRGLQLLFYSVGIGQISSEVPQNLSASRPQDRQFILSSKKLLLSDSGFYLCAWSVPRGSEKLFFGSGTQLSVL.

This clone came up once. The CDR3 here is CASSFAGQGLGSPLHF. The CDR3 DNA is TGTGCCAGCAGTTTCGCGGGACAGGGCCTAGGTTCACCCCTCCACTTT. The chain combines TRBV28 with TRBJ1-6; 9 positions agree with TRBD1. The CDR3 runs 16 residues. The germline V gene has CDR1 MDHEN and CDR2 SYDVKM. Trimming removed 3 bases from V and 9 bases from J; junction bases left unmatched: 9.

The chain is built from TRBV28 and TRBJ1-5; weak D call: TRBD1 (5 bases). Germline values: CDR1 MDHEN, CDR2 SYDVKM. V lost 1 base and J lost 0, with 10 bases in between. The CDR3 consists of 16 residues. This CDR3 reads CASSLSVQDSNQPQHF. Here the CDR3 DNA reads TGTGCCAGCAGTTTATCTGTACAGGATAGCAATCAGCCCCAGCATTTT.

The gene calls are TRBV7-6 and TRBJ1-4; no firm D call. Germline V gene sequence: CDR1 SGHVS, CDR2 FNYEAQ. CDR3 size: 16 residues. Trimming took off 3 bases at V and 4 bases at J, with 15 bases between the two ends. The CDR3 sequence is CASSLAEASYNEKLFF. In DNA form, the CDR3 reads TGTGCCAGCAGCTTGGCTGAGGCTTCATATAATGAAAAACTGTTTTTT.

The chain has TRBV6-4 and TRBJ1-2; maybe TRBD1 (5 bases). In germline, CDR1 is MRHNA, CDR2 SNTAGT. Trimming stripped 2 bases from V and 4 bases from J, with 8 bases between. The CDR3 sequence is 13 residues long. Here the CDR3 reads CASSDGGGYGYTF. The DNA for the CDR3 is TGTGCCAGCAGTGACGGGGGGGGCTATGGCTACACCTTC.

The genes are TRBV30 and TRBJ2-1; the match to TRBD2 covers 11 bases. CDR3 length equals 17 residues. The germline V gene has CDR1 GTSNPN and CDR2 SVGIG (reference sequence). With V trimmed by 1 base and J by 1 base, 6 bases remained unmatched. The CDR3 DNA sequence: TGTGCCTGGAGTGGACTAGCGGGAAGGAAGTCCTACAATGAGCAGTTCTTC. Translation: CAWSGLAGRKSYNEQFF.

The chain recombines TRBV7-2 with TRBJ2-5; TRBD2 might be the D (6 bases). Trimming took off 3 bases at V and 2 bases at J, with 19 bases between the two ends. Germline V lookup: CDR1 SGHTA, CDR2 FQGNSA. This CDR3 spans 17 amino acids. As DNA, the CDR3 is TGTGCCAGCAGCTTGCGCCCAGCGGGTCTTTTTCAAGAGACCCAGTACTTC. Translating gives CASSLRPAGLFQETQYF.

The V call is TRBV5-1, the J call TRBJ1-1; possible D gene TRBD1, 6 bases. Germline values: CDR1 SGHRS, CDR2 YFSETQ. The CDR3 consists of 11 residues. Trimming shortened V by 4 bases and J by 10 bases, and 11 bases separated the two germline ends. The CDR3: CASSLDSRAFF. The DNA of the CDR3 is TGCGCCAGCAGCCTGGACAGTCGAGCTTTCTTT.

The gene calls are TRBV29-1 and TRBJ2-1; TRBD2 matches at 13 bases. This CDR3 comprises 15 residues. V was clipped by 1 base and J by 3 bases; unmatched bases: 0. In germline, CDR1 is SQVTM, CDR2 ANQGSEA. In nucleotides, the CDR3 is TGCAGCGTTGAAGGACTAGCGGGAGGCTACAATGAGCAGTTCTTC. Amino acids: CSVEGLAGGYNEQFF.

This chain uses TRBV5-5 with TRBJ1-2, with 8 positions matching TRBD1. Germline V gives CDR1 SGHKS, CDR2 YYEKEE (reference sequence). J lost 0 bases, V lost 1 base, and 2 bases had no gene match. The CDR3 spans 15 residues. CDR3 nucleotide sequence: TGTGCCAGCAGCTTGACAGGGGGTACTAACTATGGCTACACCTTC. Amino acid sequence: CASSLTGGTNYGYTF.

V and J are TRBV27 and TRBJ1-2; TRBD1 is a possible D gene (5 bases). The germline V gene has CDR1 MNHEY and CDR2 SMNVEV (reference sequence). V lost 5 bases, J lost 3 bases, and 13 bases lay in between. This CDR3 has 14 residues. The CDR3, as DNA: TGTGCCAGCAGTCTCTCCCAAGGGGACTATGGCTACACCTTC. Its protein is CASSLSQGDYGYTF.

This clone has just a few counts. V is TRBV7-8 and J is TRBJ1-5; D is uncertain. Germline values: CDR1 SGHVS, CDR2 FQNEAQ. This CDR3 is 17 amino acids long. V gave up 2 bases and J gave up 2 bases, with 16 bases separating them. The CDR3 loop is CASSLYARGRGNQPQHF. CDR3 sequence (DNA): TGTGCCAGCAGCTTATATGCTCGGGGTCGGGGCAATCAGCCCCAGCATTTT.

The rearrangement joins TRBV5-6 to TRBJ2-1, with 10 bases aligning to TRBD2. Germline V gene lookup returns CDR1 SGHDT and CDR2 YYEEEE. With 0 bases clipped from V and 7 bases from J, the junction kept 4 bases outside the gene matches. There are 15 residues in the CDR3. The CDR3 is CASSLGSGRWNEQFF. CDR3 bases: TGTGCCAGCAGCTTGGGTAGCGGGAGGTGGAATGAGCAGTTCTTC.

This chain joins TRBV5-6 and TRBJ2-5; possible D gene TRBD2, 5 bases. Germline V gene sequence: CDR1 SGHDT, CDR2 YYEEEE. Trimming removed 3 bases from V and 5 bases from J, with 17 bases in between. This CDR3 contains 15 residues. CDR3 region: CASSSLQAGKETQYF. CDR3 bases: TGTGCCAGCAGCTCACTCCAGGCGGGTAAGGAGACCCAGTACTTC.

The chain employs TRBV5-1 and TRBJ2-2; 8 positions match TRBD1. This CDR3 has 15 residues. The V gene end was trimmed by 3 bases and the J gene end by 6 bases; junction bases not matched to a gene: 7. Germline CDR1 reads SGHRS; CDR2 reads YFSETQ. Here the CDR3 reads CASSWGQVGAGELFF. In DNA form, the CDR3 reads TGCGCCAGCAGCTGGGGACAGGTTGGAGCCGGGGAGCTGTTTTTT.

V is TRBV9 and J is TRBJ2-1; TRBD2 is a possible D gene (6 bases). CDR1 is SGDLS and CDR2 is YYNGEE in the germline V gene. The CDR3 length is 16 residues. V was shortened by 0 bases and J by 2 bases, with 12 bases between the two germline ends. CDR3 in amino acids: CASSVVGSGTYNEQFF. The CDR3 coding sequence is TGTGCCAGCAGCGTAGTAGGTAGCGGAACCTACAATGAGCAGTTCTTC.

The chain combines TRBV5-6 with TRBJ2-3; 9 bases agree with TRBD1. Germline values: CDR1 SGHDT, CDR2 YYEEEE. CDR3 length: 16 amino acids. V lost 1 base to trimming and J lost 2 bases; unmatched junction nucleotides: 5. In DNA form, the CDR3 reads TGTGCCAGCAGCTTGCGAGGGACAGGGAACACAGATACGCAGTATTTT. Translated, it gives CASSLRGTGNTDTQYF. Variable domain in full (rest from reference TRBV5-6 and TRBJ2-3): DAGVTQSPTHLIKTRGQQVTLRCSPKSGHDTVSWYQQALGQGPQFIFQYYEEEERQRGNFPDRFSGHQFPNYSSELNVNALLLGDSALYLCASSLRGTGNTDTQYFGPGTRLTVL.

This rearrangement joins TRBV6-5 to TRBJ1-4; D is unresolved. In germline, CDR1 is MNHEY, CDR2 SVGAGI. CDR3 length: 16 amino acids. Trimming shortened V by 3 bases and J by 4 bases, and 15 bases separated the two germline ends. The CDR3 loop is CASSYRVTGYNEKLFF. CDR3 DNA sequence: TGTGCCAGCAGTTATCGCGTAACGGGGTATAATGAAAAACTGTTTTTT.

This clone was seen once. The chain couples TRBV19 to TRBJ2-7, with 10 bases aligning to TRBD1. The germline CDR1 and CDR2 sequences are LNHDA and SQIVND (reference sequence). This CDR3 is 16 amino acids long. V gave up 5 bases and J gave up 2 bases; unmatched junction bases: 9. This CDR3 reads CASSVDRGLTPYEQYF. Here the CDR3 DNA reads TGTGCCAGTAGTGTCGACAGGGGGCTAACCCCCTACGAGCAGTACTTC.